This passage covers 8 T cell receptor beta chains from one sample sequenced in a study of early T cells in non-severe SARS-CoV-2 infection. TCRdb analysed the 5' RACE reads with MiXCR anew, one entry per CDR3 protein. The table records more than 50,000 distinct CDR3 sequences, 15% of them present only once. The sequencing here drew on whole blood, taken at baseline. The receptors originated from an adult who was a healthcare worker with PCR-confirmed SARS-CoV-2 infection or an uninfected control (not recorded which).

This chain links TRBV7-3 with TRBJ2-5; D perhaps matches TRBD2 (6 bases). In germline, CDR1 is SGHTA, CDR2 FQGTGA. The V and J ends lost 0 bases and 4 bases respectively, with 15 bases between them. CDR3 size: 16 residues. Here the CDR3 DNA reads TGTGCCAGCAGCTTAACTAGCGGCCGTATTGGAGAGACCCAGTACTTC. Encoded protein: CASSLTSGRIGETQYF.

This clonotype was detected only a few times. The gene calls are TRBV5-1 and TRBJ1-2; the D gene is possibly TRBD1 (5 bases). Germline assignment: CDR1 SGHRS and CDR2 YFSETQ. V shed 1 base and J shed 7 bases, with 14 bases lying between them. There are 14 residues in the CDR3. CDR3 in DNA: TGCGCCAGCAGCTTGACAGGCCGAGACTCTGGCTACACCTTC. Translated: CASSLTGRDSGYTF.

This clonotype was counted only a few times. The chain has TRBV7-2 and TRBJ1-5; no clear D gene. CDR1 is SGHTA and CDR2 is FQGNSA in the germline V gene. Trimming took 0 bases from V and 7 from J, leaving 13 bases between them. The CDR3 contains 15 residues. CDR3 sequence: CASSLAVGGLQPQHF. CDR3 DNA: TGTGCCAGCAGCTTAGCGGTCGGAGGGTTACAGCCCCAGCATTTT.

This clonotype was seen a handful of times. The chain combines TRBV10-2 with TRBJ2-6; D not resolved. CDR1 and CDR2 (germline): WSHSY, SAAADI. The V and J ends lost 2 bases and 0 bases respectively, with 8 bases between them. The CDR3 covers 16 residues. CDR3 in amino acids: CASSETRSSGANVLTF. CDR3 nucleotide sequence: TGCGCCAGCAGTGAGACCCGTTCCTCTGGGGCCAACGTCCTGACTTTC.

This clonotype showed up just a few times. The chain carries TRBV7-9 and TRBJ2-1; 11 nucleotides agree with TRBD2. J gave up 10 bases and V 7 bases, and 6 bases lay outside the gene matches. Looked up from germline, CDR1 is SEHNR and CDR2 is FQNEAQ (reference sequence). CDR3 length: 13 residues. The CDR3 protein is CASTIAGGPEQFF. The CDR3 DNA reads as TGTGCCAGCACCATAGCGGGAGGGCCGGAGCAGTTCTTC.

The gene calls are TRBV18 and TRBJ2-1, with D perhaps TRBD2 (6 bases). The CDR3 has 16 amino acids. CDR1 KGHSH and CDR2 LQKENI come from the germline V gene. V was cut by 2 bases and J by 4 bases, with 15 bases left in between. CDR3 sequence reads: CASSPSLALGYNEQFF. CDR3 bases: TGTGCCAGCTCACCAAGTCTAGCGTTGGGGTACAATGAGCAGTTCTTC.

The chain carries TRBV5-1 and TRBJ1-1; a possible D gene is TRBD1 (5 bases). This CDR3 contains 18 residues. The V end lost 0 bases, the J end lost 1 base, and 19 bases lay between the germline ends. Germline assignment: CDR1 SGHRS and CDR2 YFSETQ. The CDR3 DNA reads TGCGCCAGCAGCTTGGCCTCTGGGGCCACAAAAGAGAACACTGAAGCTTTCTTT. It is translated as CASSLASGATKENTEAFF.

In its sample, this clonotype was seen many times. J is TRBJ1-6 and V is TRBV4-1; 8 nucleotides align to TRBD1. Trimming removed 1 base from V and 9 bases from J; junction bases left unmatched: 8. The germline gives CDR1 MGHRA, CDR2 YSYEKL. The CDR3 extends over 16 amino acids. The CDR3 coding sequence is TGCGCCAGCAGCCAAGCATGGGCCAGGGGGCCTTCACCCCTCCACTTT. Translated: CASSQAWARGPSPLHF.